This T cell receptor beta chain was found in a study of T-cell reconstitution after alpha-beta-depleted transplantation in children. Unique molecular identifiers tagged the TCRbeta library. One entry per CDR3 protein results from TCRdb running MiXCR on the PCR reads. The table lists about 210,000 distinct CDR3 sequences, roughly 15% of them singletons. This CDR3 is built from 16 residues. With 3 bases removed from V and 4 bases from J, the gap between germline ends came to 18 bases. The table lists this clonotype with a few counts. The TCR sequence derives from a male patient between 2 and 15 years old who had a stem cell transplant for acute lymphoblastic leukemia, so the T cells may come from the graft donor. The rearrangement uses TRBV12-3 or TRBV12-4 and TRBJ2-5, with D perhaps TRBD2 (6 bases). This sample comprised PBMCs, mostly from graft donor cells, obtained 360 days after TCRalphabeta/CD19-depleted stem cell transplant. The CDR3 sequence: CASSFPGRGLGETQYF. The CDR3 bases are TGTGCCAGCAGTTTCCCGGGACGGGGGTTGGGAGAGACCCAGTACTTC.